This T cell receptor beta chain was recovered during a study of blood T cell repertoires in COVID-19. Study summary: T cells, B-cell-depleted T cells, or PBMCs supplied cDNA or gDNA.

This CDR3 region has 15 residues. Deletions cut 2 bases from V and 6 bases from J, with 14 bases between. CDR1 is KGHSH and CDR2 is LQKENI in the germline V gene. TCRdb's copy holds only in-frame clones and misses some; the assay was immunoSEQ multiplex PCR. The sample lists over 120,000 clones; roughly 84% were seen once. Input material: peripheral blood. The chain couples TRBV18 to TRBJ1-3; possibly TRBD1 for D (5 bases). The TCR was taken from a man between 60 and 75 years old with active or convalescent COVID-19. CDR3 in amino acids: CASSPVQAFENTIYF. As DNA, the CDR3 is TGTGCCAGCTCACCAGTACAGGCCTTTGAAAACACCATATATTTT.